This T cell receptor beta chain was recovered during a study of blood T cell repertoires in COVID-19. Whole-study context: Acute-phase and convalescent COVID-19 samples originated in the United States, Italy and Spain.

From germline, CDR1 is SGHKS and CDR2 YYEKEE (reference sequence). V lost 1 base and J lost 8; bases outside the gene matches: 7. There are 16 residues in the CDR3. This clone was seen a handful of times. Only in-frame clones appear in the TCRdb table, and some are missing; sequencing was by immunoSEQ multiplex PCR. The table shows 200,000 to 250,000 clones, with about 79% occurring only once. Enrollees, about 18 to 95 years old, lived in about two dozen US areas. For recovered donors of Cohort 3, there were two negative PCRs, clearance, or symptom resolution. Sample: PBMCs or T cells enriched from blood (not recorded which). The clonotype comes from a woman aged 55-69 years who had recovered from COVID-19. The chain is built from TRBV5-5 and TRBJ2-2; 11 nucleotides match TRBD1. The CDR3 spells CASSLPGQGVSGELFF. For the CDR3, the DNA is TGTGCCAGCAGCTTGCCGGGACAGGGGGTTTCAGGGGAGCTGTTTTTT.